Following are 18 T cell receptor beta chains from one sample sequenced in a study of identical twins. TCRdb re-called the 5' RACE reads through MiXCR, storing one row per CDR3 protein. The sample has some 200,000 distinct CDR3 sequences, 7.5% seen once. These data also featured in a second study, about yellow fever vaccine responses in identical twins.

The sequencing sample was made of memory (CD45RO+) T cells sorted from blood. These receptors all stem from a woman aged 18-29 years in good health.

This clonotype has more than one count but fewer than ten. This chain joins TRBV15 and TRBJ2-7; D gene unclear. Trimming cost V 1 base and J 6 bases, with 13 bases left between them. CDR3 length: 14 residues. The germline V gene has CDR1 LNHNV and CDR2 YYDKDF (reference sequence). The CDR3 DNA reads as TGTGCCACCAGCAGAGTGGGGTGGTCTGGCGAGCAGTACTTC. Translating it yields CATSRVGWSGEQYF.

CDR3 residues: CASRLAGKLGEQYF. The DNA for the CDR3 is TGTGCCAGCAGACTAGCGGGGAAATTGGGAGAGCAGTACTTC. V usage is TRBV6-2 or TRBV6-3 and J usage is TRBJ2-7, with 10 bases that match TRBD2. V gave up 6 bases and J gave up 7 bases; unmatched junction bases: 9. CDR3 length: 14 amino acids. Germline-derived CDR1 and CDR2 are MNHEY and SVGEGT.

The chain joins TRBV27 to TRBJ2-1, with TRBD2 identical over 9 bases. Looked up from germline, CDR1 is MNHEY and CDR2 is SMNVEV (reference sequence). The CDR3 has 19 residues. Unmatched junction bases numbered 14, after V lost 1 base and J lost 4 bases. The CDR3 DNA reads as TGTGCCAGCAGTTTATGGGGTAGCGGGGGAAGCACCCTTTACAATGAGCAGTTCTTC. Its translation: CASSLWGSGGSTLYNEQFF.

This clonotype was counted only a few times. CDR3 amino acids: CASGEGTRSYEQYF. CDR3 nucleotides: TGTGCCAGCGGGGAGGGGACAAGGTCCTACGAGCAGTACTTC. The V and J genes are TRBV27 and TRBJ2-7; D perhaps matches TRBD2 (7 bases). The CDR3 has 14 amino acids. Deletions cut 8 bases from V and 1 base from J, with 15 bases between. Germline lookup yields CDR1 MNHEY and CDR2 SMNVEV (reference sequence).

CDR3 bases: TGTGCCAGCAGGGGTCAACGGGAGTCCTACAATGAGCAGTTCTTC. Its translation is CASRGQRESYNEQFF. V usage is TRBV7-8 and J usage is TRBJ2-1; perhaps TRBD2 as D (6 bases). V lost 6 bases and J lost 1, with 13 bases in between. The CDR3 is 15 amino acids. CDR1 is SGHVS and CDR2 is FQNEAQ in the germline V gene.

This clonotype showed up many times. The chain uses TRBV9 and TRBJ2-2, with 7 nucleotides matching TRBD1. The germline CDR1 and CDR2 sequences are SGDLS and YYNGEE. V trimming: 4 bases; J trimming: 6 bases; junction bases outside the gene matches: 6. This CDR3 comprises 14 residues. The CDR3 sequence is CASSPQTGPGELFF. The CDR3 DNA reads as TGTGCCAGCAGCCCACAGACAGGGCCCGGGGAGCTGTTTTTT.

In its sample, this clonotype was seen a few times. CDR3 amino acids: CASSQEGPGSKNIQYF. The CDR3 bases are TGTGCCAGCAGCCAAGAAGGTCCGGGTTCCAAAAACATTCAGTACTTC. The gene calls are TRBV3-1 and TRBJ2-4; D is undetermined. This CDR3 spans 16 amino acids. Germline CDR1 LGHDT, CDR2 YNNKEL (reference sequence). Trimming cost V 0 bases and J 2 bases, with 11 bases left between them.

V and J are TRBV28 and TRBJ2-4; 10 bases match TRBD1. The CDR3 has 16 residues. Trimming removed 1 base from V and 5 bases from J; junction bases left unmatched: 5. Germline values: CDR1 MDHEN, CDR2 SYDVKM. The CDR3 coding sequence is TGTGCCAGCAGTTTATCGGGACAGGGGTTCGAAAACATTCAGTACTTC. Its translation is CASSLSGQGFENIQYF.

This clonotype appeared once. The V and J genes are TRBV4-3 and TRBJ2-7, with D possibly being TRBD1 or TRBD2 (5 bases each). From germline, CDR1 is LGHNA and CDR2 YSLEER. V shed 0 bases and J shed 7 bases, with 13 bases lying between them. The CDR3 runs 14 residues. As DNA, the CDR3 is TGCGCCAGCAGCCAAGAGAGGGCAGGGTGGGAGCAGTACTTC. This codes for CASSQERAGWEQYF.

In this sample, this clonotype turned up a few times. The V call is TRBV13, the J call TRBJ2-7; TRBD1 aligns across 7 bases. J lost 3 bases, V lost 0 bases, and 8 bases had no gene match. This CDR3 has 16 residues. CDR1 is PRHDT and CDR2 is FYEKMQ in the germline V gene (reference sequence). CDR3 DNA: TGTGCCAGCAGCTTAGGTGGACAGGTGGGGTTCTACGAGCAGTACTTC. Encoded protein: CASSLGGQVGFYEQYF.

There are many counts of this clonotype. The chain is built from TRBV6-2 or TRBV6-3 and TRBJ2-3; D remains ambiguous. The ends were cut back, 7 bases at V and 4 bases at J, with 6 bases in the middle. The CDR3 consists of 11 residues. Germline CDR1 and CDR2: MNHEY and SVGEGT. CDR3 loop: CASTSADTQYF. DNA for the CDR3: TGTGCCAGCACTTCCGCAGATACGCAGTATTTT.

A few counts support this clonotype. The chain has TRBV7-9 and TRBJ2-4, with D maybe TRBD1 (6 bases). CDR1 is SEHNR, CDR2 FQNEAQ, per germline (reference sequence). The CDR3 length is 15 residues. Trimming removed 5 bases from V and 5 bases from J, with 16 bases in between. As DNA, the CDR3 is TGTGCCAGCAGCATAGTTCAGGGGAAGCAAAACATTCAGTACTTC. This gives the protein CASSIVQGKQNIQYF. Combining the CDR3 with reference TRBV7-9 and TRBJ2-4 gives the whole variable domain DTGVSQNPRHKITKRGQNVTFRCDPISEHNRLYWYRQTLGQGPEFLTYFQNEAQLEKSRLLSDRFSAERPKGSFSTLEIQRTEQGDSAMYLCASSIVQGKQNIQYFGAGTRLSVL.

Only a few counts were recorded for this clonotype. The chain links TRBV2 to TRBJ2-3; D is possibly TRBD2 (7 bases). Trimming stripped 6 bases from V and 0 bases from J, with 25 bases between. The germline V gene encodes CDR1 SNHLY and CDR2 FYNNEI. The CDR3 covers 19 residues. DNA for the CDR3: TGTGCCAGCAGCACCTCCGCCTGGGAGGGGGGGCTTAGCACAGATACGCAGTATTTT. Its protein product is CASSTSAWEGGLSTDTQYF.

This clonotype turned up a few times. The CDR3 here is CAMLGPFYGYTF. In DNA, the CDR3 is TGTGCCATGCTGGGTCCGTTCTATGGCTACACCTTC. The J gene is TRBJ1-2, the V gene TRBV7-9; D remains unclear. Germline values: CDR1 SEHNR, CDR2 FQNEAQ (reference sequence). Deletions cut 10 bases from V and 4 bases from J, with 13 bases between. The CDR3 contains 12 residues.

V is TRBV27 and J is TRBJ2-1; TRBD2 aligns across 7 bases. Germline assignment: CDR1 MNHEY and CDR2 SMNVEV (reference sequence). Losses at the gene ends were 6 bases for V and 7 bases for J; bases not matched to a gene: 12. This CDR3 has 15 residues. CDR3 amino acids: CASSYLAAGQNEQFF. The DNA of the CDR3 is TGTGCCAGCAGCTATCTAGCGGCCGGCCAGAATGAGCAGTTCTTC.

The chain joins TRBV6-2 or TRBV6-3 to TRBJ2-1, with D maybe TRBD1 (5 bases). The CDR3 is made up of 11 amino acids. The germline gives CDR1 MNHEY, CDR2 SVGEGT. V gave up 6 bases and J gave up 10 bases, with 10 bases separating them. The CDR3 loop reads CASRQRGEQFF. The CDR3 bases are TGTGCCAGCAGACAAAGGGGCGAGCAGTTCTTC.

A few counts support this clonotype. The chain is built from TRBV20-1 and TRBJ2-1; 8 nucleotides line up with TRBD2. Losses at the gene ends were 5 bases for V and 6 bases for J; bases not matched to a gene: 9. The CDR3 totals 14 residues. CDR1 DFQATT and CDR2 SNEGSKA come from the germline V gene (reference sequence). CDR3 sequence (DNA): TGCAGTGCTCCCTATAGCGGGGCTGGCAATGAGCAGTTCTTC. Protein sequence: CSAPYSGAGNEQFF.

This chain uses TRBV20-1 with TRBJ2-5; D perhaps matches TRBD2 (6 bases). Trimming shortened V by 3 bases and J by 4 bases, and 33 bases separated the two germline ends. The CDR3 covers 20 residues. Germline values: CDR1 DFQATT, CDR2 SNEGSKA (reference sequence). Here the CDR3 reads CSASFAARGQFPRPTETQYF. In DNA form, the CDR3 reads TGCAGTGCTAGTTTCGCGGCGCGGGGCCAATTCCCCCGACCAACAGAGACCCAGTACTTC.